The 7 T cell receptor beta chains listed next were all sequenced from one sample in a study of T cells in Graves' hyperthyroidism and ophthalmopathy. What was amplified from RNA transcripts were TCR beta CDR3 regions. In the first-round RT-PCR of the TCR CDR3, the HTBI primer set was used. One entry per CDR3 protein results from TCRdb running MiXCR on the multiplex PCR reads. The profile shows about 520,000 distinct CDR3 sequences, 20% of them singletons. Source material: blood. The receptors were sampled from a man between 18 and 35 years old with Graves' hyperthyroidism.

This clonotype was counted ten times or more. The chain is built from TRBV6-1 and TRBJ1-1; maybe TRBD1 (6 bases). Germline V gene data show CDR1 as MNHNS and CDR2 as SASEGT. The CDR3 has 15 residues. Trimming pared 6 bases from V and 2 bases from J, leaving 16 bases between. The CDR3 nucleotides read TGTGCCAGCAGGACCCGACAGGCAGAAAACACTGAAGCTTTCTTT. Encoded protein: CASRTRQAENTEAFF.

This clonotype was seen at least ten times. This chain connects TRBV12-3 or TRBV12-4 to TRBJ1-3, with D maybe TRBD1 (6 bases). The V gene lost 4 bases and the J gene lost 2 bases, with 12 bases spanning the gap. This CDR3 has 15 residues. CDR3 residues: CASSSRGLTGNTIYF. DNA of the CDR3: TGTGCCAGCAGTTCCAGGGGACTAACTGGAAACACCATATATTTT.

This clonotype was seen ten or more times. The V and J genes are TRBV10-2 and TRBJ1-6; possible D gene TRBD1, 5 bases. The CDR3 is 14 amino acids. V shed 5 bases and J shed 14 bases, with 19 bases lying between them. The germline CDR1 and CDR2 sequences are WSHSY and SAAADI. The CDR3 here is CASSLLQALSTLHF. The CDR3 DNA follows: TGCGCCAGCAGTCTCTTACAGGCCCTCTCAACCCTCCACTTT.

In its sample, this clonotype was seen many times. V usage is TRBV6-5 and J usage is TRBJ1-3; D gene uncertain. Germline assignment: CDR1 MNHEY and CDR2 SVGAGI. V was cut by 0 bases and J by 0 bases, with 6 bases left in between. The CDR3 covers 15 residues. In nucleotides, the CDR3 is TGTGCCAGCAGTTACTCGACTAGCTCTGGAAACACCATATATTTT. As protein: CASSYSTSSGNTIYF.

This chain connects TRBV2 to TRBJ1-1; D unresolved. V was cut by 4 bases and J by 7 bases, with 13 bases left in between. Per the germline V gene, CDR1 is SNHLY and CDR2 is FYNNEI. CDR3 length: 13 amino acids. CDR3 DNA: TGTGCCAGCAGTGTGTCAGCTTCTCTTGAAGCTTTCTTT. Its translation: CASSVSASLEAFF. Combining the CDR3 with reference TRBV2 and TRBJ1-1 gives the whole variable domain EPEVTQTPSHQVTQMGQEVILRCVPISNHLYFYWYRQILGQKVEFLVSFYNNEISEKSEIFDDQFSVERPDGSNFTLKIRSTKLEDSAMYFCASSVSASLEAFFGQGTRLTVV.

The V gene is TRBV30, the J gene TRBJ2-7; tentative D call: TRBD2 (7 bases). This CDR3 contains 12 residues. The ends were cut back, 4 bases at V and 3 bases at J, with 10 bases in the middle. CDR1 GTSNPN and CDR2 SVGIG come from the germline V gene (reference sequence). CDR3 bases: TGTGCCTGGAACAGGGAGGGCTACGAGCAGTACTTC. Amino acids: CAWNREGYEQYF.

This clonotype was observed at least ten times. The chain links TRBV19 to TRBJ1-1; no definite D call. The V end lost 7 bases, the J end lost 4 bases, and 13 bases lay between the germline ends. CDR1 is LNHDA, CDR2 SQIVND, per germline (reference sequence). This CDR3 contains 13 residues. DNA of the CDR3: TGTGCCAGTAATCCTACGGGAGGCACTGAAGCTTTCTTT. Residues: CASNPTGGTEAFF. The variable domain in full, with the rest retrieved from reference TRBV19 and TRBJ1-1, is DGGITQSPKYLFRKEGQNVTLSCEQNLNHDAMYWYRQDPGQGLRLIYYSQIVNDFQKGDIAEGYSVSREKKESFPLTVTSAQKNPTAFYLCASNPTGGTEAFFGQGTRLTVV.